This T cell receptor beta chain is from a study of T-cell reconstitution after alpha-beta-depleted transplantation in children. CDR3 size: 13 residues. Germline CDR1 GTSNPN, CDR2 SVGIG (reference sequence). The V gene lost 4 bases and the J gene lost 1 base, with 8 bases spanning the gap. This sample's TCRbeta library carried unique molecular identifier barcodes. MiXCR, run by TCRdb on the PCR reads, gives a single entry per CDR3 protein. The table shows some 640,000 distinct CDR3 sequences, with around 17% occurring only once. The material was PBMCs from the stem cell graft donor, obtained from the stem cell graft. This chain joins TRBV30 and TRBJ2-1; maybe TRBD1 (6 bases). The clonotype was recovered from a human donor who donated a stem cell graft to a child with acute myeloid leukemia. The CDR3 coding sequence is TGTGCCTGGATACAGGGTTCCTACAATGAGCAGTTCTTC. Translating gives CAWIQGSYNEQFF.